The 26 T cell receptor beta chains given below trace back to one sample, sequenced in a study of T cell changes during pregnancy in multiple sclerosis. Profiled with immunoSEQ multiplex PCR; TCRdb holds only in-frame clones, not every one. The sample consists of about 30,000 clones, approximately 94% of them appearing once. The sequences come from CD4+ T cells from peripheral blood mononuclear cells, collected after pregnancy. All receptors derive from a female donor with multiple sclerosis, enrolled in a pregnancy study.

V is TRBV6-6 and J is TRBJ2-5; maybe TRBD1 (5 bases). Trimming left V 2 bases short and J 4 bases short, with 11 bases between. CDR3 length: 14 amino acids. The germline V gene encodes CDR1 MNHNY and CDR2 SVGAGI (reference sequence). This CDR3 is CASSYGAPLETQYF. DNA of the CDR3: TGTGCCAGCAGTTACGGGGCCCCATTAGAGACCCAGTACTTC.

V usage is TRBV19 and J usage is TRBJ2-1; TRBD2 matches 8 bases. This CDR3 comprises 17 residues. The germline V gene has CDR1 LNHDA and CDR2 SQIVND (reference sequence). V lost 2 bases to trimming and J lost 8 bases; unmatched junction nucleotides: 14. DNA of the CDR3: TGTGCCAGTAGTATAAGTATGTGGACTAGCCTGTTGGATGAGCAGTTCTTC. Protein sequence: CASSISMWTSLLDEQFF.

This clone was recorded only once. The V call is TRBV6-1, the J call TRBJ1-1, with D uncertain. The CDR3 covers 14 residues. The germline CDR1 and CDR2 sequences are MNHNS and SASEGT. Trimming took 5 bases from V and 0 from J, leaving 10 bases between them. In DNA form, the CDR3 reads TGTGCCAGCAGTACCGAACAGTTGAACACTGAAGCTTTCTTT. This translates into CASSTEQLNTEAFF.

The chain employs TRBV2 and TRBJ1-6, with 9 positions matching TRBD1. The trim removed 8 bases at V and 7 bases at J, leaving 3 bases unmatched. In germline, CDR1 is SNHLY, CDR2 FYNNEI. This CDR3 spans 13 amino acids. CDR3 residues: CASADRGNSPLHF. The DNA for the CDR3 is TGTGCCAGCGCGGACAGGGGAAATTCACCCCTCCACTTT.

The J gene is TRBJ1-1, the V gene TRBV18; D is ambiguous. Germline V lookup: CDR1 KGHSH, CDR2 LQKENI. The CDR3 is 15 residues long. Trimming took 0 bases from V and 0 from J, leaving 8 bases between them. The CDR3: CASSPPAALNTEAFF. CDR3 DNA: TGTGCCAGCTCACCACCGGCGGCTCTGAACACTGAAGCTTTCTTT.

The chain carries TRBV5-1 and TRBJ2-2; D call uncertain. Trimming shortened V by 3 bases and J by 0 bases, and 9 bases separated the two germline ends. The germline V gene encodes CDR1 SGHRS and CDR2 YFSETQ. The CDR3 runs to 15 residues. The CDR3 loop is CASSSTGSNTGELFF. The DNA for the CDR3 is TGCGCCAGCAGCTCCACCGGGTCGAACACCGGGGAGCTGTTTTTT.

The chain carries TRBV5-1 and TRBJ1-5; D possibly corresponds to TRBD1 (5 bases). Trimming removed 1 base from V and 8 bases from J, with 10 bases in between. Germline CDR1 SGHRS, CDR2 YFSETQ. This CDR3 has 13 amino acids. CDR3 region: CASSLQGLEPQHF. CDR3 in DNA: TGCGCCAGCAGCTTGCAGGGTCTGGAGCCCCAGCATTTT.

V usage is TRBV11-2 and J usage is TRBJ1-2; no clear D. In germline, CDR1 is SGHAT, CDR2 FQNNGV. The CDR3 consists of 19 residues. The V end lost 1 base, the J end lost 2 bases, and 23 bases lay between the germline ends. The CDR3 bases are TGTGCCAGCAGCTTAGGATTTTTACGGGGTATTAGTGGCAACTATGGCTACACCTTC. Its protein is CASSLGFLRGISGNYGYTF.

The chain couples TRBV4-1 to TRBJ2-5; tentatively, D is TRBD2 (5 bases). Trimming removed 2 bases from V and 1 base from J, with 11 bases in between. The CDR3 sequence is 15 residues long. CDR1 is MGHRA and CDR2 is YSYEKL in the germline V gene. In DNA form, the CDR3 reads TGCGCCAGCAGCCAACAACTAGTGGGCCAAGAGACCCAGTACTTC. This codes for CASSQQLVGQETQYF.

The chain couples TRBV30 to TRBJ1-5, with TRBD1 as a possible D gene (5 bases). Trimming shortened V by 3 bases and J by 1 base, and 10 bases separated the two germline ends. CDR3 length equals 14 residues. CDR1 and CDR2 (germline): GTSNPN, SVGIG (reference sequence). As DNA, the CDR3 is TGTGCCTGGAGCCTGGGGCGGAGCAATCAGCCCCAGCATTTT. Amino acids: CAWSLGRSNQPQHF.

The chain combines TRBV18 with TRBJ2-7; no clear D gene. Germline V gene data show CDR1 as KGHSH and CDR2 as LQKENI. Trimming took 3 bases from V and 4 from J, leaving 10 bases between them. The CDR3 is made up of 13 amino acids. The CDR3 DNA reads as TGTGCCAGCTCACCGGTCAGATTATACGAGCAGTACTTC. It codes for CASSPVRLYEQYF.

The chain is built from TRBV30 and TRBJ2-1; no definite D call. In germline, CDR1 is GTSNPN, CDR2 SVGIG (reference sequence). The CDR3 loop spans 12 amino acids. V was cut by 0 bases and J by 11 bases, with 11 bases left in between. CDR3: CAWSVALPKQFF. The CDR3 DNA is TGTGCCTGGAGTGTAGCTCTCCCCAAGCAGTTCTTC.

V gene TRBV9 combines with J gene TRBJ1-2; no clear D gene. V shed 6 bases and J shed 4 bases, with 16 bases lying between them. The CDR3 runs 14 residues. The germline CDR1 and CDR2 sequences are SGDLS and YYNGEE. CDR3 DNA: TGTGCCAGCACCCCTGACGGGTACTTCTATGGCTACACCTTC. Residues: CASTPDGYFYGYTF. The full variable domain, its missing parts supplied by reference TRBV9 and TRBJ1-2, is DSGVTQTPKHLITATGQRVTLRCSPRSGDLSVYWYQQSLDQGLQFLIQYYNGEERAKGNILERFSAQQFPDLHSELNLSSLELGDSALYFCASTPDGYFYGYTFGSGTRLTVV.

The chain links TRBV7-9 to TRBJ2-1; 7 bases are a match to TRBD1. The germline CDR1 and CDR2 sequences are SEHNR and FQNEAQ (reference sequence). The CDR3 is made up of 14 amino acids. The J segment lost 9 bases and the V segment lost 6 bases, leaving 11 bases of the junction unmatched. The DNA of the CDR3 is TGTGCCAGCAGAGAGGACAGGCTCAAAGGTGAGCAGTTCTTC. It codes for CASREDRLKGEQFF.

V usage is TRBV10-2 and J usage is TRBJ2-2, with 12 positions matching TRBD2. Trimming cost V 10 bases and J 1 base; bases outside gene matches: 7. Germline CDR1 reads WSHSY; CDR2 reads SAAADI. The CDR3 contains 16 residues. CDR3: CAIKGTSGLNTGELFF. CDR3 sequence (DNA): TGCGCCATCAAAGGGACTAGCGGGCTGAACACCGGGGAGCTGTTTTTT.

V and J are TRBV18 and TRBJ2-7, with D possibly TRBD1 on 5 matching bases. Germline-derived CDR1 and CDR2 are KGHSH and LQKENI. The V gene lost 0 bases and the J gene lost 2 bases, with 26 bases spanning the gap. This CDR3 comprises 20 residues. The CDR3 DNA follows: TGTGCCAGCTCACCACCGGCTTCTCGACAGCAATACTCTTTAACCTACGAGCAGTACTTC. Protein product: CASSPPASRQQYSLTYEQYF.

The chain has TRBV6-6 and TRBJ1-1; D uncertain. The germline CDR1 and CDR2 sequences are MNHNY and SVGAGI (reference sequence). CDR3 length: 14 amino acids. Deletions cut 8 bases from V and 5 bases from J, with 18 bases between. The chain's CDR3 is CASPSRGSGTEAFF. The CDR3, as DNA: TGTGCCAGCCCTAGTCGAGGGTCGGGTACTGAAGCTTTCTTT.

The chain combines TRBV6-1 with TRBJ2-7, with 10 nucleotides matching TRBD1. V lost 7 bases and J lost 6; bases outside the gene matches: 12. In germline, CDR1 is MNHNS, CDR2 SASEGT. There are 15 residues in the CDR3. CDR3 in amino acids: CASTLRPGQGIEQYF. CDR3 in DNA: TGTGCCAGCACTTTAAGGCCGGGACAGGGGATCGAGCAGTACTTC.

This chain joins TRBV10-3 and TRBJ2-4, with a possible D match to TRBD1 (6 bases). The CDR3 length is 15 residues. V was trimmed by 3 bases and J by 3 bases, leaving 12 bases between them. Per the germline V gene, CDR1 is ENHRY and CDR2 is SYGVKD. This chain's CDR3 is CAISDESGDKNIQYF. As DNA, the CDR3 is TGTGCCATCAGTGACGAGTCAGGGGACAAAAACATTCAGTACTTC.

V is TRBV19 and J is TRBJ1-4; D unresolved. CDR1 and CDR2 from the germline V gene are LNHDA and SQIVND (reference sequence). Trimming removed 6 bases from V and 4 bases from J, with 15 bases in between. This CDR3 region has 15 residues. The CDR3 here is CASRRAPSYNEKLFF. CDR3 DNA sequence: TGTGCCAGTAGGCGGGCACCTTCCTATAATGAAAAACTGTTTTTT.

This chain joins TRBV7-8 and TRBJ2-1, with 10 bases identical to TRBD1. Losses at the gene ends were 5 bases for V and 4 bases for J; bases not matched to a gene: 5. Looked up from germline, CDR1 is SGHVS and CDR2 is FQNEAQ. The CDR3 loop spans 15 amino acids. CDR3 coding DNA: TGTGCCAGCAGCCTTCCGGGACAGGGGTACAATGAGCAGTTCTTC. This translates into CASSLPGQGYNEQFF.

This clone is a singleton in its sample. The rearrangement uses TRBV6-6 and TRBJ2-1; possible D gene TRBD1, 6 bases. Germline V gives CDR1 MNHNY, CDR2 SVGAGI (reference sequence). Trimming shortened V by 6 bases and J by 0 bases, and 12 bases separated the two germline ends. This CDR3 is 15 amino acids long. CDR3 loop: CASRSGQSSYNEQFF. CDR3 nucleotide sequence: TGTGCCAGCAGATCCGGACAGAGCTCCTACAATGAGCAGTTCTTC.

The chain uses TRBV19 and TRBJ1-2; maybe TRBD1 (6 bases). Looked up from germline, CDR1 is LNHDA and CDR2 is SQIVND (reference sequence). V dropped 8 bases and J dropped 3 bases, with 16 bases sitting between them. The length of the CDR3 is 14 residues. CDR3 in amino acids: CASSRARGDYGYTF. The CDR3 DNA is TGTGCCAGTTCGCGGGCCAGGGGAGACTATGGCTACACCTTC. Drawing the rest from reference TRBV19 and TRBJ1-2, the complete variable domain is DGGITQSPKYLFRKEGQNVTLSCEQNLNHDAMYWYRQDPGQGLRLIYYSQIVNDFQKGDIAEGYSVSREKKESFPLTVTSAQKNPTAFYLCASSRARGDYGYTFGSGTRLTVV.

V and J are TRBV7-2 and TRBJ1-5; TRBD1 might be the D (6 bases). V lost 4 bases and J 7 bases, leaving 8 bases between the germline ends. The CDR3 length is 12 residues. The germline V gene has CDR1 SGHTA and CDR2 FQGNSA. In nucleotides, the CDR3 is TGTGCCAGCAGCTCACAGGGCCAGCCCCAGCATTTT. Translated, it gives CASSSQGQPQHF.

The chain recombines TRBV5-1 with TRBJ1-1; TRBD1 agrees at 9 bases. The CDR3 covers 15 residues. Germline V CDR1 and CDR2: SGHRS, YFSETQ. The ends lost 4 bases at V and 1 base at J; junction bases unmatched: 5. The CDR3 DNA reads as TGCGCCAGCAGCCCCCCGGGACAGGGGAACACTGAAGCTTTCTTT. Amino acid sequence: CASSPPGQGNTEAFF.

The chain combines TRBV5-5 with TRBJ2-5, with TRBD2 identical over 7 bases. Germline trimming cut 4 bases from V and 5 bases from J; bases unmatched to any gene: 26. Germline V gives CDR1 SGHKS, CDR2 YYEKEE (reference sequence). The CDR3 loop spans 20 amino acids. DNA of the CDR3: TGTGCCAGCAGCCTGCGGCGGACTAGGTTTTTCGAACATTTGGGGGAGACCCAGTACTTC. It encodes CASSLRRTRFFEHLGETQYF.